The 31 T cell receptor beta chains listed next were all sequenced from one sample in a study of blood T cell repertoires in COVID-19. Here immunoSEQ multiplex PCR was the method, and the copy in TCRdb shows in-frame clones only, minus some. Of under 350,000 clones listed, around 89% are singletons. Sequencing was done on a sample of peripheral blood. These receptors originate from a man aged 40-49 years with acute or convalescent COVID-19.

The chain recombines TRBV6-6 with TRBJ2-3; D remains unclear. The CDR3 runs to 13 residues. V was cut by 0 bases and J by 6 bases, with 7 bases left in between. Germline lookup yields CDR1 MNHNY and CDR2 SVGAGI (reference sequence). The CDR3 protein is CASSYSTRDTQYF. CDR3 DNA: TGTGCCAGCAGTTACTCGACTCGGGATACGCAGTATTTT.

A note on this clone: Distinct nucleotide sequences in the sample also encode this CDR3. V is TRBV6-5 and J is TRBJ1-1, with D unresolved. This CDR3 region has 14 residues. Trimming took off 0 bases at V and 2 bases at J, with 7 bases between the two ends. CDR1 and CDR2 from the germline V gene are MNHEY and SVGAGI. The CDR3 loop is CASSYSTGNTEAFF. The CDR3 nucleotides are TGTGCCAGCAGTTACTCGACGGGAAACACTGAAGCTTTCTTT.

V is TRBV12-3 or TRBV12-4 and J is TRBJ1-2; TRBD1 matches at 8 bases. The ends lost 3 bases at V and 7 bases at J; junction bases unmatched: 4. CDR3 length equals 13 residues. The CDR3, as DNA: TGTGCCAGCAGTTTGGGACAGGCGGGTGGCTACACCTTC. This codes for CASSLGQAGGYTF.

The J gene is TRBJ1-3, the V gene TRBV9; no reliable D call. V dropped 0 bases and J dropped 0 bases, with 7 bases sitting between them. Germline V gene lookup returns CDR1 SGDLS and CDR2 YYNGEE. This CDR3 has 15 amino acids. The CDR3 spells CASSVDPLSGNTIYF. The CDR3 DNA reads TGTGCCAGCAGCGTAGACCCACTCTCTGGAAACACCATATATTTT.

Only one count was recorded for this clone. The chain links TRBV27 to TRBJ2-1, with TRBD2 identical over 8 bases. CDR3 length: 15 residues. Germline V gene sequence: CDR1 MNHEY, CDR2 SMNVEV (reference sequence). J lost 6 bases, V lost 2 bases, and 6 bases had no gene match. CDR3 sequence: CASSLVSGEGNEQFF. Here the CDR3 DNA reads TGTGCCAGCAGTTTAGTTAGCGGGGAGGGCAATGAGCAGTTCTTC.

CDR3 in amino acids: CASSSRGSGNTIYF. The CDR3 DNA reads TGTGCCAGTAGTTCCCGGGGGTCTGGAAACACCATATATTTT. This chain joins TRBV19 and TRBJ1-3; a weak D match, TRBD1 (5 bases). V lost 5 bases, J lost 1 base, and 9 bases lay in between. Per the germline V gene, CDR1 is LNHDA and CDR2 is SQIVND (reference sequence). The CDR3 sequence is 14 residues long.

The V gene is TRBV7-9, the J gene TRBJ1-4; possibly TRBD1 for D (5 bases). Trimming pared 0 bases from V and 4 bases from J, leaving 18 bases between. The CDR3 loop spans 18 amino acids. The germline V gene encodes CDR1 SEHNR and CDR2 FQNEAQ (reference sequence). The DNA of the CDR3 is TGTGCCAGCAGCTTAGCGATCGGGGCGGGGGAACATAATGAAAAACTGTTTTTT. Translated: CASSLAIGAGEHNEKLFF.

The V gene is TRBV12-5, the J gene TRBJ1-5; 8 nucleotides line up with TRBD1. In germline, CDR1 is LGHNT, CDR2 FRNRAP. Trimming removed 3 bases from V and 6 bases from J; junction bases left unmatched: 4. The length of the CDR3 is 14 residues. Here the CDR3 DNA reads TGTGCTAGTGGTTTCCAGGGGGCGGGTCAGCCCCAGCATTTT. This gives the protein CASGFQGAGQPQHF.

CDR3 amino acids: CASSSGLRFDTQYF. In DNA, the CDR3 is TGCGCCAGCAGCTCGGGACTGCGCTTCGATACGCAGTATTTT. V usage is TRBV5-1 and J usage is TRBJ2-3; D perhaps matches TRBD2 (6 bases). V lost 3 bases, J lost 6 bases, and 14 bases lay in between. The germline CDR1 and CDR2 sequences are SGHRS and YFSETQ. This CDR3 has 14 residues.

The CDR3: CASSEQGTYNEQFF. The CDR3 DNA sequence: TGTGCCAGCAGTGAACAGGGTACCTACAATGAGCAGTTCTTC. This sequence joins TRBV6-1 and TRBJ2-1, with TRBD1 as a possible D gene (5 bases). The CDR3 is 14 residues long. V dropped 2 bases and J dropped 2 bases, with 7 bases sitting between them. CDR1 is MNHNS, CDR2 SASEGT, per germline.

The CDR3 nucleotides are TGTGCCAGCAGTATACAGGGTCAAGGCTACACCTTC. Translation gives CASSIQGQGYTF. J is TRBJ1-2 and V is TRBV6-5, with D perhaps matching TRBD1 (6 bases). This CDR3 region has 12 residues. V was shortened by 5 bases and J by 8 bases, with 12 bases between the two germline ends. The germline V gene encodes CDR1 MNHEY and CDR2 SVGAGI.

The genes are TRBV5-4 and TRBJ1-1; tentatively, D is TRBD1 (6 bases). Germline CDR1 reads SGHNT; CDR2 reads YYREEE (reference sequence). Deletions cut 4 bases from V and 8 bases from J, with 15 bases between. The CDR3 runs 13 residues. In nucleotides, the CDR3 is TGTGCCAGCAGCATTGACCGGGACAAGGAAGCTTTCTTT. Residues: CASSIDRDKEAFF.

The chain couples TRBV11-2 to TRBJ2-3; D gene unclear. Germline CDR1 reads SGHAT; CDR2 reads FQNNGV. V shed 8 bases and J shed 0 bases, with 6 bases lying between them. There are 12 residues in the CDR3. The CDR3 nucleotides are TGTGCCAGCTCGAGAAGCACAGATACGCAGTATTTT. Its protein product is CASSRSTDTQYF.

This chain connects TRBV19 to TRBJ2-1; 11 bases are shared with TRBD1. The CDR3 is 15 residues long. V lost 8 bases, J lost 7 bases, and 10 bases stayed unmatched. Germline V gives CDR1 LNHDA, CDR2 SQIVND (reference sequence). CDR3 sequence (DNA): TGTGCCAGTGGGGGCCGGGACAGGGGGAATAATGAGCAGTTCTTC. This gives the protein CASGGRDRGNNEQFF.

The chain combines TRBV20-1 with TRBJ2-4, with 13 bases aligning to TRBD2. The CDR3 sequence is 17 residues long. Germline CDR1 and CDR2: DFQATT and SNEGSKA (reference sequence). V lost 3 bases, J lost 0 bases, and 5 bases stayed unmatched. The CDR3: CSASPGLAGTAKNIQYF. The CDR3 DNA sequence: TGCAGTGCTAGTCCGGGACTAGCGGGGACAGCCAAAAACATTCAGTACTTC.

This clone was recorded once. This chain uses TRBV3-1 (or the pseudogene TRBV3-2) with TRBJ1-6; D is uncertain. This CDR3 is 16 amino acids long. The germline V gene has CDR1 LGHDT and CDR2 YNNKEL (reference sequence). V lost 0 bases, J lost 4 bases, and 10 bases lay in between. The CDR3 reads CASSQDLRRYNSPLHF. CDR3 bases: TGTGCCAGCAGCCAAGATCTAAGGAGATATAATTCACCCCTCCACTTT.

The chain joins TRBV27 to TRBJ2-5; 8 bases are a match to TRBD1. CDR1 is MNHEY, CDR2 SMNVEV, per germline (reference sequence). With V trimmed by 3 bases and J by 1 base, 1 base remained unmatched. The CDR3 has 14 amino acids. The CDR3 spells CASSLDRAQETQYF. The CDR3, as DNA: TGTGCCAGCAGTTTGGACAGGGCCCAAGAGACCCAGTACTTC.

This clone was found a few times. The gene calls are TRBV2 and TRBJ1-2; D is unclear. The V end was cut by 4 bases, the J end by 0 bases, with 12 bases between. This CDR3 region has 15 residues. Germline lookup yields CDR1 SNHLY and CDR2 FYNNEI. For the CDR3, the DNA is TGTGCCAGCAGTGGTAAGATAGCAACTAACTATGGCTACACCTTC. Encoded protein: CASSGKIATNYGYTF.

J is TRBJ2-1 and V is TRBV5-1, with D maybe TRBD2 (6 bases). The CDR3 runs 16 residues. Germline assignment: CDR1 SGHRS and CDR2 YFSETQ. Trimming pared 0 bases from V and 9 bases from J, leaving 19 bases between. The CDR3 loop reads CASSLDHRTGGGEQFF. CDR3 nucleotides: TGCGCCAGCAGCTTGGACCACCGGACCGGGGGAGGTGAGCAGTTCTTC.

This sequence joins TRBV5-6 and TRBJ2-2, with 9 bases that match TRBD1. After removal of 5 bases from V and 4 bases from J, the junction contained 15 bases not matched to a gene. From germline, CDR1 is SGHDT and CDR2 YYEEEE. The CDR3 is made up of 18 amino acids. The CDR3 DNA reads as TGTGCCAGCAGTCTGGGCCCTTACAGGGGGCAGGGCACCGGGGAGCTGTTTTTT. The encoded protein is CASSLGPYRGQGTGELFF.

The chain is built from TRBV13 and TRBJ2-3; 10 bases align to TRBD2. This CDR3 is built from 15 residues. CDR1 and CDR2 (germline): PRHDT, FYEKMQ (reference sequence). V lost 3 bases and J lost 3; bases outside the gene matches: 3. CDR3 region: CASSLETSGTDTQYF. The CDR3 DNA reads as TGTGCCAGCAGCTTGGAGACTAGCGGGACAGATACGCAGTATTTT.

This sequence joins TRBV11-3 and TRBJ2-5; 7 bases fit TRBD1. Per the germline V gene, CDR1 is SGHNT and CDR2 is YENEEA. The CDR3 has 13 amino acids. With V trimmed by 4 bases and J by 2 bases, 1 base remained unmatched. The CDR3 nucleotides are TGTGCCAGCAGCTGGGGACAGCAAGAGACCCAGTACTTC. It yields the protein CASSWGQQETQYF.

This clone was recorded once. The gene calls are TRBV19 and TRBJ1-5, with TRBD1 as a possible D gene (6 bases). V lost 6 bases, J lost 2 bases, and 17 bases lay in between. The germline V gene has CDR1 LNHDA and CDR2 SQIVND (reference sequence). The CDR3 has 16 amino acids. CDR3: CASRGDTPSGNQPQHF. The CDR3, as DNA: TGTGCCAGTAGGGGGGACACCCCATCAGGCAATCAGCCCCAGCATTTT.

The genes are TRBV2 and TRBJ1-1; 7 nucleotides match TRBD1. From germline, CDR1 is SNHLY and CDR2 FYNNEI. With V trimmed by 5 bases and J by 1 base, 7 bases remained unmatched. The CDR3 covers 15 residues. This chain's CDR3 is CASSSPWTGNTEAFF. The DNA of the CDR3 is TGTGCCAGCAGTTCACCTTGGACAGGGAACACTGAAGCTTTCTTT.

This chain connects TRBV5-1 to TRBJ2-3, with 8 bases that match TRBD2. Germline V gene lookup returns CDR1 SGHRS and CDR2 YFSETQ. J lost 5 bases, V lost 3 bases, and 5 bases had no gene match. The CDR3 is 14 residues long. The CDR3 is CASSYGTRGDTQYF. CDR3 DNA: TGCGCCAGCAGCTACGGGACTAGAGGAGATACGCAGTATTTT.

In DNA, the CDR3 is TGTGCCAGCAGCTTATGGTTCCAGGGGACCTACGAGCAGTACTTC. It encodes CASSLWFQGTYEQYF. The chain combines TRBV7-2 with TRBJ2-7; weak D call: TRBD1 (6 bases). The CDR3 is 15 amino acids. Per germline, CDR1 SGHTA and CDR2 FQGNSA. V lost 2 bases and J lost 2, with 13 bases in between.

The rearrangement links TRBV3-1 (or the pseudogene TRBV3-2) to TRBJ1-6; 12 bases are a match to TRBD1. The V gene end was trimmed by 3 bases and the J gene end by 7 bases; junction bases not matched to a gene: 10. Germline V gives CDR1 LGHDT, CDR2 YNNKEL (reference sequence). This CDR3 comprises 18 residues. In DNA, the CDR3 is TGTGCCAGCAGCCAGATTCCGGGACAGGGGGCGGGGAATTCACCCCTCCACTTT. It is translated as CASSQIPGQGAGNSPLHF.

The V and J genes are TRBV11-3 and TRBJ2-7; the D gene is possibly TRBD2 (5 bases). The V gene's germline CDR1 is SGHNT and CDR2 YENEEA. Trimming removed 2 bases from V and 2 bases from J, with 13 bases in between. There are 15 residues in the CDR3. The CDR3 is CASSLWSGRPYEQYF. The CDR3 region has the DNA TGTGCCAGCAGCTTATGGTCGGGAAGACCCTACGAGCAGTACTTC. Full variable domain (remainder filled in from reference TRBV11-3 and TRBJ2-7): EAGVVQSPRYKIIEKKQPVAFWCNPISGHNTLYWYLQNLGQGPELLIRYENEEAVDDSQLPKDRFSAERLKGVDSTLKIQPAELGDSAVYLCASSLWSGRPYEQYFGPGTRLTVT.

The DNA for the CDR3 is TGTGCCAGTAGTGCTACAGGCTTGCTCAAGAACACCGGGGAGCTGTTTTTT. Translation gives CASSATGLLKNTGELFF. The V gene is TRBV19, the J gene TRBJ2-2; weak D call: TRBD1 (5 bases). Germline V gives CDR1 LNHDA, CDR2 SQIVND (reference sequence). The CDR3 sequence is 17 residues long. Trimming removed 5 bases from V and 1 base from J, with 17 bases in between.

This sequence joins TRBV6-1 and TRBJ1-4; 7 nucleotides agree with TRBD1. Trimming at V came to 4 bases and at J to 0 bases, leaving 5 bases not matched to a gene. Per germline, CDR1 MNHNS and CDR2 SASEGT. The CDR3 extends over 16 amino acids. CDR3 sequence (DNA): TGTGCCAGCAGTGGGCAGGGGGTAACAACTAATGAAAAACTGTTTTTT. As protein: CASSGQGVTTNEKLFF.

V and J are TRBV20-1 and TRBJ2-1; 7 bases align to TRBD2. Germline CDR1 is DFQATT and CDR2 is SNEGSKA (reference sequence). This CDR3 comprises 14 residues. J gave up 2 bases and V 3 bases, and 4 bases lay outside the gene matches. The CDR3 region is CSASSGRTYNEQFF. The DNA of the CDR3 is TGCAGTGCTAGTAGCGGGCGCACCTACAATGAGCAGTTCTTC.